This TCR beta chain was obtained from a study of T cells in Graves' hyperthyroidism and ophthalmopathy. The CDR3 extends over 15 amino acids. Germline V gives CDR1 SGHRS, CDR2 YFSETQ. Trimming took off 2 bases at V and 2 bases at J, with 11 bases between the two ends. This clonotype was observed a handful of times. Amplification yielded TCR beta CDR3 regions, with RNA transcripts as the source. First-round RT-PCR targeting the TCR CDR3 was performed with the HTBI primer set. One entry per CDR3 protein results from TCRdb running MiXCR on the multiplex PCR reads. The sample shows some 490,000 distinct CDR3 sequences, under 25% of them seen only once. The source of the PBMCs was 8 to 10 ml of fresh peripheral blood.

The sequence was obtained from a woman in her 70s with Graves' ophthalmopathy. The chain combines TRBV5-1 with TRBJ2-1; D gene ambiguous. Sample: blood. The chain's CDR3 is CASSFGGVPYNEQFF. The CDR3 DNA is TGCGCCAGCAGCTTTGGTGGGGTTCCCTACAATGAGCAGTTCTTC.